This is a list of T cell receptor beta chains from one sample in a study of vaccination and CD4 T cells after COVID-19. One entry per CDR3 protein, called by TCRdb with MiXCR from the PCR reads. Of 15,000 to 20,000 distinct CDR3 sequences in the sample, over 30% were seen once. No cognate antigen is known for these TCRs. Sequencing was performed on CD4+ T cells from blood, cultured in vitro. The receptor source for this set is a human donor who had recovered from COVID-19. The CDR3 runs from the conserved cysteine through the conserved F or W. The D gene is left open where the match is weak. Only part of the rows carry a size: once, few, many, or a class if the clone is expanded.

d_call clone_size j_call v_call cdr3_aa cdr3_nt
TRBD2 . TRBJ2-3 TRBV5-4 CASSSRGSGGADTQYF TGTGCCAGCAGCTCCCGGGGTAGCGGGGGGGCAGATACGCAGTATTTT
. . TRBJ1-3 TRBV4-2 CASSQVRFGNTIYF TGTGCCAGCAGCCAAGTCAGATTTGGAAACACCATATATTTT
TRBD2 . TRBJ2-3 TRBV6-4 CASSEGSGSDTQYF TGTGCCAGCAGTGAAGGTAGCGGGTCGGATACGCAGTATTTT
TRBD1 . TRBJ1-3 TRBV6-2/TRBV6-3 CASSSTGTGPGNTIYF TGTGCCAGCAGTTCGACCGGGACAGGGCCTGGAAACACCATATATTTT
. few TRBJ1-5 TRBV5-4 CASSLGGDFSNQPQHF TGTGCCAGCAGCTTGGGCGGTGACTTTAGCAATCAGCCCCAGCATTTT
. once TRBJ2-7 TRBV5-6 CASTIQRQFPSYEQYF TGTGCCAGCACCATCCAACGACAGTTCCCTTCCTACGAGCAGTACTTC
. . TRBJ2-7 TRBV29-1 CSVEERQTYEQYF TGCAGCGTTGAAGAAAGACAGACCTACGAGCAGTACTTC
. . TRBJ2-7 TRBV11-3 CASRGWLLRYEQYF TGTGCCAGCAGAGGGTGGCTATTAAGGTACGAGCAGTACTTC
TRBD1 . TRBJ2-3 TRBV19 CASNRQGVADTQYF TGTGCCAGTAATCGGCAGGGGGTGGCAGATACGCAGTATTTT
. . TRBJ2-6 TRBV28 CASSETIPAGANVLTF TGTGCCAGCAGTGAGACAATTCCCGCTGGGGCCAACGTCCTGACTTTC
. . TRBJ1-6 TRBV29-1 CSVREIGSPLHF TGCAGCGTTCGGGAGATCGGATCACCCCTCCACTTT
TRBD2 . TRBJ2-2 TRBV19 CASSWTSGRVTGELFF TGTGCCAGTAGCTGGACTAGCGGGAGAGTCACCGGGGAGCTGTTTTTT
. . TRBJ1-1 TRBV4-1 CASSRGAFF TGCGCCAGCAGCAGGGGAGCTTTCTTT
. once TRBJ1-3 TRBV4-1 CASSQGPGNSGNTIYF TGCGCCAGCAGCCAAGGCCCTGGGAACTCTGGAAACACCATATATTTT
. . TRBJ2-7 TRBV20-1 CSAIPRITSPDSYEQYF TGCAGTGCTATCCCCCGGATAACTAGCCCGGACTCCTACGAGCAGTACTTC
TRBD2 . TRBJ2-2 TRBV7-2 CASSLGGGRVTGELFF TGTGCCAGCAGCTTAGGGGGCGGGAGAGTTACCGGGGAGCTGTTTTTT
. . TRBJ2-2 TRBV4-2 CASSQLWGNTGELFF TGTGCCAGCAGCCAGCTGTGGGGGAACACCGGGGAGCTGTTTTTT
. . TRBJ1-4 TRBV7-2 CASRRQVATNEKLFF TGTGCCAGCAGGAGACAGGTCGCAACTAATGAAAAACTGTTTTTT
. few TRBJ1-4 TRBV20-1 CSAKSTQEGFDEKLFF TGCAGTGCTAAGTCAACACAGGAAGGGTTTGATGAAAAACTGTTTTTT
. few TRBJ2-2 TRBV20-1 CSARATGPNTGELFF TGCAGTGCTAGAGCTACGGGTCCGAACACCGGGGAGCTGTTTTTT
. . TRBJ2-7 TRBV6-1 CASSRGRGTYEQYF TGTGCCAGCTCCAGGGGCAGGGGAACCTACGAGCAGTACTTC
TRBD1 . TRBJ2-3 TRBV9 CASSARQGRTDTQYF TGTGCCAGCAGCGCCCGACAGGGACGCACAGATACGCAGTATTTT
TRBD2 few TRBJ2-2 TRBV20-1 CSASGTNTGELFF TGCAGCGCTAGCGGAACGAACACCGGGGAGCTGTTTTTT
TRBD1 . TRBJ2-5 TRBV7-2 CASSKGQFQETQYF TGTGCCAGCAGCAAGGGACAGTTCCAAGAGACCCAGTACTTC
. few TRBJ1-1 TRBV20-1 CSANINGRKAFF TGCAGTGCTAATATAAACGGCAGAAAAGCTTTCTTT
. . TRBJ2-1 TRBV7-2 CASSLDHNEQFF TGTGCCAGCAGCTTAGACCACAATGAGCAGTTCTTC
TRBD1 . TRBJ2-2 TRBV19 CASQGAGELFF TGTGCCAGTCAGGGGGCCGGGGAGCTGTTTTTT
. . TRBJ2-5 TRBV19 CASSYGREETQYF TGTGCCAGTAGTTACGGAAGGGAAGAGACCCAGTACTTC
. . TRBJ2-5 TRBV30 CAWSVGWGETQYF TGTGCCTGGAGTGTAGGATGGGGGGAGACCCAGTACTTC
TRBD1 . TRBJ1-2 TRBV20-1 CSARDREYGYTF TGCAGTGCTAGGGACAGGGAATATGGCTACACCTTC
TRBD2 . TRBJ2-3 TRBV7-9 CASSSSRKTSGSTDTQYF TGTGCCAGCAGCTCATCTCGAAAGACTAGCGGGAGCACAGATACGCAGTATTTT
TRBD1 . TRBJ2-1 TRBV6-2/TRBV6-3 CASSNRDRAYNEQFF TGTGCCAGCAGTAACCGGGACAGGGCCTACAATGAGCAGTTCTTC
TRBD2 . TRBJ2-1 TRBV20-1 CSARMAGGSPYNEQFF TGCAGTGCTAGGATGGCGGGAGGCAGCCCTTACAATGAGCAGTTCTTC
. few TRBJ1-2 TRBV10-3 CAISEMTAYGYTF TGTGCCATCAGTGAAATGACGGCCTATGGCTACACCTTC
. few TRBJ2-5 TRBV20-1 CSARHPWSSGGETQYF TGCAGTGCTAGACACCCTTGGAGTAGCGGTGGGGAGACCCAGTACTTC
. few TRBJ2-5 TRBV2 CASSEGAGKETQYF TGTGCCAGCAGTGAAGGGGCTGGAAAGGAGACCCAGTACTTC
TRBD1 . TRBJ1-1 TRBV2 CASTGQTKNTEAFF TGTGCCAGCACGGGACAGACAAAGAACACTGAAGCTTTCTTT
. . TRBJ2-1 TRBV7-9 CASSLTRQYNEQFF TGTGCCAGCAGCTTAACTAGGCAGTACAATGAGCAGTTCTTC
TRBD2 . TRBJ2-7 TRBV20-1 CSARRSGGNAGEQYF TGCAGTGCTAGAAGAAGCGGGGGGAATGCGGGCGAGCAGTACTTC
. . TRBJ2-3 TRBV7-3 CASSQDRASTDTQYF TGTGCCAGCAGCCAAGACAGAGCAAGCACAGATACGCAGTATTTT
TRBD2 . TRBJ2-1 TRBV20-1 CSGLSGRGHNEQFF TGCAGTGGCCTTAGCGGGAGGGGACACAATGAGCAGTTCTTC
. few TRBJ2-5 TRBV2 CASRAGRTQETQYF TGTGCCAGCAGGGCTGGACGGACGCAAGAGACCCAGTACTTC
. medium-sized TRBJ1-4 TRBV20-1 CSARDSGDREKLFF TGCAGTGCTAGAGACTCAGGAGACCGGGAAAAACTGTTTTTT
. few TRBJ2-2 TRBV7-3 CASSLSTLTGELFF TGTGCCAGCAGCTTAAGTACCCTCACCGGGGAGCTGTTTTTT
. . TRBJ2-7 TRBV2 CASNAYGFSYEQYF TGTGCCAGCAACGCTTACGGTTTTTCCTACGAGCAGTACTTC
. . TRBJ1-1 TRBV6-1 CASSNTGPVNTEAFF TGTGCCAGCAGTAACACGGGGCCCGTGAACACTGAAGCTTTCTTT
TRBD2 once TRBJ2-5 TRBV5-1 CASSPTLAGETQETQYF TGCGCCAGCAGCCCGACACTGGCGGGAGAAACCCAAGAGACCCAGTACTTC
. medium-sized TRBJ1-2 TRBV20-1 CSARKGSYGYTF TGCAGTGCTAGAAAGGGGAGTTATGGCTACACCTTC
TRBD2 few TRBJ2-3 TRBV6-5 CASSYPTSGSRTDTQYF TGTGCCAGCAGTTACCCTACAAGCGGGAGTAGAACAGATACGCAGTATTTT
TRBD2 . TRBJ2-1 TRBV20-1 CSAPTVSGRDYNEQFF TGCAGTGCACCGACCGTTAGCGGGAGAGACTACAATGAGCAGTTCTTC
. . TRBJ2-5 TRBV12-3/TRBV12-4 CASSFQGVGRGETQYF TGTGCCAGCAGTTTCCAGGGGGTAGGGCGGGGGGAGACCCAGTACTTC
. . TRBJ2-7 TRBV19 CASSIGTTGDEQYF TGTGCCAGTAGTATAGGGACTACAGGTGACGAGCAGTACTTC
. . TRBJ1-4 TRBV28 CASTGHSATNEKLFF TGTGCCAGCACTGGACACTCGGCAACTAATGAAAAACTGTTTTTT
. . TRBJ1-5 TRBV4-2 CASSQDLGRGIYQPQHF TGTGCCAGCAGCCAAGATCTTGGTAGGGGCATCTATCAGCCCCAGCATTTT
TRBD2 . TRBJ2-3 TRBV20-1 CSARGTGGTSGGSTDTQYF TGCAGTGCTAGAGGGACGGGAGGGACTAGCGGGGGAAGCACAGATACGCAGTATTTT